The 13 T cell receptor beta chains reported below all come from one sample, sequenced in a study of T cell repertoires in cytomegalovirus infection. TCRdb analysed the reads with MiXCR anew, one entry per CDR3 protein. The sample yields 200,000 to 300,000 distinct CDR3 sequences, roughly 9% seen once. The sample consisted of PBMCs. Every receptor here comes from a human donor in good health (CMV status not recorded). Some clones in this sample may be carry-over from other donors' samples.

The CDR3 DNA reads as TGCGCCAGCAGCTTGCAGGGGACCAACACTGAAGCTTTCTTT. Translated: CASSLQGTNTEAFF. V is TRBV5-1 and J is TRBJ1-1; possible D gene TRBD1, 6 bases. Germline V gene lookup returns CDR1 SGHRS and CDR2 YFSETQ. The CDR3 has 14 amino acids. Trimming stripped 1 base from V and 2 bases from J, with 9 bases between. The whole variable domain, filled in from reference TRBV5-1 and TRBJ1-1, reads KAGVTQTPRYLIKTRGQQVTLSCSPISGHRSVSWYQQTPGQGLQFLFEYFSETQRNKGNFPGRFSGRQFSNSRSEMNVSTLELGDSALYLCASSLQGTNTEAFFGQGTRLTVV.

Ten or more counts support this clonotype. The CDR3 sequence is CSANELADEQFF. The CDR3 nucleotides are TGCAGTGCTAATGAGCTAGCCGATGAGCAGTTCTTC. This chain links TRBV20-1 with TRBJ2-1, with D perhaps matching TRBD2 (5 bases). V was clipped by 4 bases and J by 8 bases, with 12 bases between them. CDR1 and CDR2 (germline): DFQATT, SNEGSKA (reference sequence). The CDR3 sequence is 12 residues long.

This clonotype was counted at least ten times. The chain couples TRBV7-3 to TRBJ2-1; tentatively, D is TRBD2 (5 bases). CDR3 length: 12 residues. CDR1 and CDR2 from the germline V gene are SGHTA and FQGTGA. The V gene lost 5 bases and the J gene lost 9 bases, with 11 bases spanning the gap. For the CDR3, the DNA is TGTGCCAGCAGCCTTTCTAGCACTGAGCAGTTCTTC. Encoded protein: CASSLSSTEQFF. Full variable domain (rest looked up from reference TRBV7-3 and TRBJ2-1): GAGVSQTPSNKVTEKGKYVELRCDPISGHTALYWYRQSLGQGPEFLIYFQGTGAADDSGLPNDRFFAVRPEGSVSTLKIQRTERGDSAVYLCASSLSSTEQFFGPGTRLTVL.

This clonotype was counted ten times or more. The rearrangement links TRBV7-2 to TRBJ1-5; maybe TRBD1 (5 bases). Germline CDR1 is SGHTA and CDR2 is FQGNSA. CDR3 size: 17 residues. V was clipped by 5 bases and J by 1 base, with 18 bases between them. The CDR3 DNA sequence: TGTGCCAGCAGCACTCCCTGGGGGGGATCGAGCAATCAGCCCCAGCATTTT. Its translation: CASSTPWGGSSNQPQHF.

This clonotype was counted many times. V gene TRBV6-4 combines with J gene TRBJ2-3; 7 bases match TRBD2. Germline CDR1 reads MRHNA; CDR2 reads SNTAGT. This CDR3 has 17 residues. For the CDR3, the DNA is TGTGACCAGCACGTCCATACTCTAGCGGCCTTCACAGATACGCAGTATTTT. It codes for CDQHVHTLAAFTDTQYF.

In DNA, the CDR3 is TGTGCCAGCTCACGCAACAGGGGGCAAGAGACCCAGTACTTC. This gives the protein CASSRNRGQETQYF. The genes are TRBV18 and TRBJ2-5; TRBD1 agrees at 8 bases. J lost 2 bases, V lost 4 bases, and 3 bases had no gene match. The CDR3 totals 14 residues. The V gene's germline CDR1 is KGHSH and CDR2 LQKENI.

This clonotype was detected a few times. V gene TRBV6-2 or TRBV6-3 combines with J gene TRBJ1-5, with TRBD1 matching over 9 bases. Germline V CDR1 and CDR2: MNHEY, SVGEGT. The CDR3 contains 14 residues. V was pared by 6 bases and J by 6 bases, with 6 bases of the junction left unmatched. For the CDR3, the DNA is TGTGCCAGCAGACTCGACAGGGGGGGTCAGCCCCAGCATTTT. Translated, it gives CASRLDRGGQPQHF.

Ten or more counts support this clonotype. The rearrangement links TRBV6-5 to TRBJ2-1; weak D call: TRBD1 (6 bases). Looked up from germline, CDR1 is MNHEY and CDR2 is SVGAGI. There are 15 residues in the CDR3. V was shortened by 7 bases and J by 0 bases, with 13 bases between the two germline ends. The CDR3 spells CASTRAQGSYNEQFF. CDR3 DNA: TGTGCCAGCACCCGAGCACAGGGCTCCTACAATGAGCAGTTCTTC.

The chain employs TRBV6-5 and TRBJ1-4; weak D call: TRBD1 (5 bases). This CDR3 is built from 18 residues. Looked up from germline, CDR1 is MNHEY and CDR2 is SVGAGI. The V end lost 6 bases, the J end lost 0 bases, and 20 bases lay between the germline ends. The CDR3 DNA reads TGTGCCAGCAGACCGCCGTTGGGGCGATATGCAACTAATGAAAAACTGTTTTTT. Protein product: CASRPPLGRYATNEKLFF.

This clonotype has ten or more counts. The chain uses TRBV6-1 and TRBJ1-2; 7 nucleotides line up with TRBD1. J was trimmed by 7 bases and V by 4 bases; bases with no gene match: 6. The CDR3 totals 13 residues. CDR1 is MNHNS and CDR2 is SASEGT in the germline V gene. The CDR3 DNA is TGTGCCAGCAGTGCACAGGGGCGGACTGGCTACACCTTC. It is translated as CASSAQGRTGYTF.

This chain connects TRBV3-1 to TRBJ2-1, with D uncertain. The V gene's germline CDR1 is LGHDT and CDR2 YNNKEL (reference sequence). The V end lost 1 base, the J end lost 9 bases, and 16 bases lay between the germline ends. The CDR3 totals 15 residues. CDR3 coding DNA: TGTGCCAGCAGCCAAGCGATCCGGGTATTGTTTGAGCAGTTCTTC. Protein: CASSQAIRVLFEQFF.

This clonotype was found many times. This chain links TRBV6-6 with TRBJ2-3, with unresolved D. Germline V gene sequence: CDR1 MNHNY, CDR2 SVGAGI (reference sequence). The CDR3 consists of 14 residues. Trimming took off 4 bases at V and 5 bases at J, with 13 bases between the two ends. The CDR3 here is CASSSLYGKDTQYF. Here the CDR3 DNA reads TGTGCCAGCAGTTCCCTTTATGGGAAAGATACGCAGTATTTT.

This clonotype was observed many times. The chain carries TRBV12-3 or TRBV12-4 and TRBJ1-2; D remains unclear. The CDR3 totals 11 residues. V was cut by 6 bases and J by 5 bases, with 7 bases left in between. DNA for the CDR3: TGTGCCAGCAGCTACGGGTATGGCTACACCTTC. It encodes CASSYGYGYTF.